This note documents a single TCR beta chain sequence. Germline-derived CDR1 and CDR2 are LNHDA and SQIVND (reference sequence). Trimming pared 6 bases from V and 0 bases from J, leaving 17 bases between. The CDR3 loop spans 16 amino acids. This specimen comes from a study of T cells after yellow fever vaccination. The authors made TCR cDNA by 5'RACE template switching, adding a universal primer site and UMIs. TCRdb ran MiXCR on the 5' RACE reads and lists one entry per CDR3 protein. The table shows 65,000 to 90,000 distinct CDR3 sequences, with around 7.3% occurring only once. This rearrangement joins TRBV19 to TRBJ1-1; no clear D gene. This specimen consisted of CD8+ T cells sorted from PBMCs, obtained on the day of the yellow fever booster vaccination. This receptor was taken from a man aged 30 to 45 who received the YFV17D yellow fever vaccine. The CDR3 DNA reads TGTGCCAGTAGCAAGGGATTGTCCTACATGAACACTGAAGCTTTCTTT. Translated, it gives CASSKGLSYMNTEAFF.